The 24 T cell receptor beta chains below come from one sample, sequenced in a study of blood T cell repertoires in COVID-19. Profiling relied on immunoSEQ multiplex PCR, and the TCRdb table lists in-frame clones only, not all of them. The sample has some 250,000 clones, approximately 86% seen once. What was sequenced was PBMCs or T cells enriched from blood (not recorded which). The receptors shown here come from a woman aged 40 to 50 with acute COVID-19.

The J gene is TRBJ1-1, the V gene TRBV19; perhaps TRBD1 as D (5 bases). The CDR3 runs to 13 residues. Germline CDR1 is LNHDA and CDR2 is SQIVND (reference sequence). V lost 4 bases, J lost 9 bases, and 15 bases lay in between. The chain's CDR3 is CASSTDLGEKAFF. Here the CDR3 DNA reads TGTGCCAGTAGTACCGACCTAGGGGAAAAAGCTTTCTTT.

This clone was seen just once. The chain joins TRBV9 to TRBJ2-1; TRBD2 agrees at 8 bases. The CDR3 sequence is 14 residues long. After removal of 3 bases from V and 10 bases from J, the junction contained 9 bases not matched to a gene. Looked up from germline, CDR1 is SGDLS and CDR2 is YYNGEE. DNA for the CDR3: TGTGCCAGCAGCGAGGAGGGGGTAGCGGGAGAGCAGTTCTTC. This encodes CASSEEGVAGEQFF.

This clone was counted a few times. The CDR3 sequence is CASSAGTGEYGELFF. CDR3 nucleotides: TGTGCCAGCAGCGCAGGGACAGGGGAATACGGGGAGCTGTTTTTT. The chain is built from TRBV7-9 and TRBJ2-2; 10 bases line up with TRBD1. Germline CDR1 reads SEHNR; CDR2 reads FQNEAQ (reference sequence). This CDR3 is 15 amino acids long. V was pared by 5 bases and J by 7 bases, with 7 bases of the junction left unmatched.

V usage is TRBV15 and J usage is TRBJ1-4; TRBD1 might be the D (6 bases). The CDR3 sequence is 15 residues long. Trimming removed 0 bases at V and 5 bases at J, with 10 bases between. Looked up from germline, CDR1 is LNHNV and CDR2 is YYDKDF (reference sequence). CDR3 coding DNA: TGTGCCACCAGCAGAGATCTTGGACAGAATGAAAAACTGTTTTTT. Its protein product is CATSRDLGQNEKLFF.

This clone was picked up a small number of times. The chain uses TRBV3-1 (or the pseudogene TRBV3-2) and TRBJ1-1, with D unclear. CDR1 is LGHDT, CDR2 YNNKEL, per germline (reference sequence). The CDR3 runs to 14 residues. V lost 1 base, J lost 1 base, and 7 bases lay in between. CDR3 protein: CASSQAPGNTEAFF. As DNA, the CDR3 is TGTGCCAGCAGCCAAGCGCCAGGGAACACTGAAGCTTTCTTT.

This clone occurred a few times. This chain links TRBV5-5 with TRBJ2-7, with TRBD2 matching 10 bases. Trimming at V came to 4 bases and at J to 0 bases, leaving 10 bases not matched to a gene. Germline V lookup: CDR1 SGHKS, CDR2 YYEKEE (reference sequence). The length of the CDR3 is 17 residues. CDR3 coding DNA: TGTGCCAGCAGCCGAGGGGTCGCTAGCGGGAGCTCCTACGAGCAGTACTTC. This codes for CASSRGVASGSSYEQYF.

The chain employs TRBV7-9 and TRBJ2-3; 11 nucleotides align to TRBD2. CDR1 SEHNR and CDR2 FQNEAQ come from the germline V gene (reference sequence). The junction had 6 bases not matched to a gene; V was cut back by 2 bases and J by 5 bases. The CDR3 has 16 residues. The CDR3 bases are TGTGCCAGCAGCTTATTGACTAGCGGGATCGGAGATACGCAGTATTTT. This gives the protein CASSLLTSGIGDTQYF. Supplemented by reference TRBV7-9 and TRBJ2-3, the full variable domain reads DTGVSQNPRHKITKRGQNVTFRCDPISEHNRLYWYRQTLGQGPEFLTYFQNEAQLEKSRLLSDRFSAERPKGSFSTLEIQRTEQGDSAMYLCASSLLTSGIGDTQYFGPGTRLTVL.

The gene calls are TRBV6-1 and TRBJ1-1; unclear D gene. The V and J ends lost 0 bases and 1 base respectively, with 6 bases between them. Germline V gene sequence: CDR1 MNHNS, CDR2 SASEGT. The CDR3 loop spans 14 amino acids. As DNA, the CDR3 is TGTGCCAGCAGTGAAGCGTGGGCGAACACTGAAGCTTTCTTT. It codes for CASSEAWANTEAFF.

About this clone: The same CDR3 also results from other DNA sequences found in this sample. The rearrangement links TRBV20-1 to TRBJ2-5; no clear D gene. Germline-derived CDR1 and CDR2 are DFQATT and SNEGSKA (reference sequence). V lost 3 bases and J lost 2, with 7 bases in between. CDR3 length equals 12 residues. CDR3 sequence: CSASSVQETQYF. The CDR3 coding sequence is TGCAGTGCTAGTTCCGTTCAAGAGACCCAGTACTTC.

Only a few counts were recorded for this clone. The rearrangement uses TRBV7-9 and TRBJ2-3, with a possible D match to TRBD1 (7 bases). V was trimmed by 4 bases and J by 9 bases, leaving 14 bases between them. Germline loops: CDR1 SEHNR, CDR2 FQNEAQ (reference sequence). The CDR3 length is 13 residues. The CDR3 nucleotides read TGTGCCAGCAGCTACCAGGGGGGTCAGACGCAGTATTTT. Protein product: CASSYQGGQTQYF.

This chain connects TRBV2 to TRBJ2-4; 7 nucleotides match TRBD2. V was clipped by 7 bases and J by 1 base; unmatched bases: 1. The CDR3 loop spans 13 amino acids. CDR1 and CDR2 (germline): SNHLY, FYNNEI. CDR3 region: CASIAGAKNIQYF. CDR3 nucleotide sequence: TGTGCCAGCATAGCGGGCGCCAAAAACATTCAGTACTTC. Variable domain in full (rest from reference TRBV2 and TRBJ2-4): EPEVTQTPSHQVTQMGQEVILRCVPISNHLYFYWYRQILGQKVEFLVSFYNNEISEKSEIFDDQFSVERPDGSNFTLKIRSTKLEDSAMYFCASIAGAKNIQYFGAGTRLSVL.

The V gene is TRBV3-1 (or the pseudogene TRBV3-2), the J gene TRBJ2-7; TRBD1 is a possible D gene (6 bases). The length of the CDR3 is 14 residues. The V gene's germline CDR1 is LGHDT and CDR2 YNNKEL (reference sequence). V was clipped by 2 bases and J by 7 bases, with 15 bases between them. Written as DNA, the CDR3 is TGTGCCAGCAGCCAATTGGGCCTCCAGGGGGAGCAGTACTTC. Its protein is CASSQLGLQGEQYF.

The chain couples TRBV5-6 to TRBJ1-6, with D possibly matching TRBD1 (6 bases). V gave up 0 bases and J gave up 8 bases, with 15 bases separating them. Per germline, CDR1 SGHDT and CDR2 YYEEEE. The CDR3 runs 16 residues. CDR3 in amino acids: CASSLGEQGSDSPLHF. For the CDR3, the DNA is TGTGCCAGCAGCTTGGGAGAACAGGGATCGGATTCACCCCTCCACTTT.

CDR3 residues: CASSYSASGTTRAFF. The DNA of the CDR3 is TGTGCCAGCAGTTACTCCGCTAGCGGGACTACTAGGGCGTTCTTC. The rearrangement joins TRBV6-5 to TRBJ2-1; 9 bases match TRBD2. J gave up 15 bases and V 0 bases, and 12 bases lay outside the gene matches. CDR1 is MNHEY and CDR2 is SVGAGI in the germline V gene. CDR3 size: 15 residues.

The J gene is TRBJ1-2, the V gene TRBV30; TRBD1 aligns across 7 bases. The V and J ends lost 2 bases and 6 bases, in that order; junction bases with no gene match: 6. The CDR3 spans 13 residues. The germline V gene has CDR1 GTSNPN and CDR2 SVGIG (reference sequence). This CDR3 is CAWSLQTGNGYTF. CDR3 DNA: TGTGCCTGGAGTCTACAGACAGGGAATGGCTACACCTTC.

This clone was observed a single time. V gene TRBV2 combines with J gene TRBJ1-1; TRBD1 matches at 8 bases. The CDR3 runs to 15 residues. Germline loops: CDR1 SNHLY, CDR2 FYNNEI. V was pared by 4 bases and J by 5 bases, with 9 bases of the junction left unmatched. The CDR3 DNA reads as TGTGCCAGCAGTGCGCGGACAGGGAGTAGAACTGAAGCTTTCTTT. It codes for CASSARTGSRTEAFF.

V gene TRBV9 combines with J gene TRBJ2-2; TRBD2 matches at 16 bases. The germline gives CDR1 SGDLS, CDR2 YYNGEE. This CDR3 comprises 17 residues. The V gene end was trimmed by 4 bases and the J gene end by 6 bases; junction bases not matched to a gene: 6. The CDR3 DNA follows: TGTGCCAGCAGCATGGGGACTAGCGGGAGGGCCCCCGGGGAGCTGTTTTTT. Translating it yields CASSMGTSGRAPGELFF.

J is TRBJ2-1 and V is TRBV9; D is ambiguous. Per the germline V gene, CDR1 is SGDLS and CDR2 is YYNGEE. The CDR3 covers 12 residues. Trimming left V 4 bases short and J 9 bases short, with 11 bases between. CDR3 bases: TGTGCCAGCAGCCCTATTAACAGTGAGCAGTTCTTC. Encoded protein: CASSPINSEQFF.

This clone has only one observation. V is TRBV11-3 and J is TRBJ2-5; TRBD2 agrees at 10 bases. Germline V lookup: CDR1 SGHNT, CDR2 YENEEA. V lost 1 base, J lost 2 bases, and 10 bases stayed unmatched. The CDR3 totals 18 residues. The CDR3 nucleotides read TGTGCCAGCAGCTTAGGGCTAGCGGGAGTTCGGGGGCAAGAGACCCAGTACTTC. It specifies CASSLGLAGVRGQETQYF. Filled out from reference TRBV11-3 and TRBJ2-5, the complete variable domain reads EAGVVQSPRYKIIEKKQPVAFWCNPISGHNTLYWYLQNLGQGPELLIRYENEEAVDDSQLPKDRFSAERLKGVDSTLKIQPAELGDSAVYLCASSLGLAGVRGQETQYFGPGTRLLVL.

As to this clone: This same CDR3 is encoded by further DNA sequences in the sample. The V and J genes are TRBV18 and TRBJ2-7; 7 nucleotides align to TRBD2. Germline loops: CDR1 KGHSH, CDR2 LQKENI. The CDR3 extends over 14 amino acids. With V trimmed by 3 bases and J by 2 bases, 4 bases remained unmatched. CDR3 sequence: CASSPRRGTYEQYF. In nucleotides, the CDR3 is TGTGCCAGCTCACCGAGGCGGGGGACCTACGAGCAGTACTTC.

The J gene is TRBJ2-4, the V gene TRBV11-3; 7 bases match TRBD2. V lost 3 bases and J lost 3; bases outside the gene matches: 2. The CDR3 has 14 residues. The germline V gene has CDR1 SGHNT and CDR2 YENEEA. The CDR3 reads CASSFGGGKNIQYF. The CDR3 bases are TGTGCCAGCAGCTTTGGGGGGGGCAAAAACATTCAGTACTTC.

The chain combines TRBV2 with TRBJ2-1; D uncertain. The germline CDR1 and CDR2 sequences are SNHLY and FYNNEI. The CDR3 covers 16 residues. The V end was cut by 8 bases, the J end by 7 bases, with 24 bases between. The CDR3 loop is CASLPEQLNLGNEQFF. CDR3 DNA: TGTGCCAGCCTCCCTGAACAGCTTAATTTAGGAAATGAGCAGTTCTTC.

This clone appeared once. The chain uses TRBV28 and TRBJ2-7, with D possibly TRBD1 on 6 matching bases. Germline assignment: CDR1 MDHEN and CDR2 SYDVKM. Between the trimmed V and J ends, which lost 5 bases and 5 bases, there was a span of 16 bases. This CDR3 region has 14 residues. CDR3 nucleotide sequence: TGTGCCAGCAGTGCCACAGGGTTTCTCGACGAGCAGTACTTC. Protein product: CASSATGFLDEQYF.

This clone has a handful of counts. J is TRBJ1-2 and V is TRBV5-4; unclear D gene. CDR1 and CDR2 (germline): SGHNT, YYREEE (reference sequence). CDR3 length equals 14 residues. Between the trimmed V and J ends, which lost 0 bases and 1 base, there was a span of 7 bases. The CDR3: CASSLDADNYGYTF. The CDR3 DNA reads as TGTGCCAGCAGCTTGGATGCAGATAACTATGGCTACACCTTC.